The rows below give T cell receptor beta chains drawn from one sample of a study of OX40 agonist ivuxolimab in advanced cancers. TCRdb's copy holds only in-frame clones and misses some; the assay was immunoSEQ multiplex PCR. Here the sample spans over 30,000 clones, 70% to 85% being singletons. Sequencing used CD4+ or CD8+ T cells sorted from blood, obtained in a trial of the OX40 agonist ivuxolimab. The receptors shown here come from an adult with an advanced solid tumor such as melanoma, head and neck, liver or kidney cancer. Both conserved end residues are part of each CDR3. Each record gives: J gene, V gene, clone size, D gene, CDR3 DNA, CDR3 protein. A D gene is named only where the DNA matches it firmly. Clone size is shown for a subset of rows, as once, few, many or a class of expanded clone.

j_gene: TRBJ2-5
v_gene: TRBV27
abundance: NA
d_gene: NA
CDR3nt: TGTGCCAGCAGTTTAAGGAGGAGTGAGACCCAGTACTTC
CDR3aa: CASSLRRSETQYF

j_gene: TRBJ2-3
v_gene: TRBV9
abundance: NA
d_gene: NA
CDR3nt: TGTGCCAGCAGCGTCTCAGGGGGGACTACCCCAGATACGCAGTATTTT
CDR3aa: CASSVSGGTTPDTQYF

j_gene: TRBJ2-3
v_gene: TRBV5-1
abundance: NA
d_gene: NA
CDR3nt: TGCGCCAGCAGCTCGGCCGACAGGCTGACAGATACGCAGTATTTT
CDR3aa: CASSSADRLTDTQYF

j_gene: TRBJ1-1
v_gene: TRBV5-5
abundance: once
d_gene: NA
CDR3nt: TGTGCCAGCAGCTTGTCGACACAGAACACTGAAGCTTTCTTT
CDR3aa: CASSLSTQNTEAFF

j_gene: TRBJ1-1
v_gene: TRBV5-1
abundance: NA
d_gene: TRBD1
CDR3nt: TGCGCCAGCAGCATAGCGACAGGGGAATACACTGAAGCTTTCTTT
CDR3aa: CASSIATGEYTEAFF

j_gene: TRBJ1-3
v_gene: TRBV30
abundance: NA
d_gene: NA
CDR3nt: TGTGCCTGGAGTGTACGCAGAGGGGGGAACTCTGGAAACACCATATATTTT
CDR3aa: CAWSVRRGGNSGNTIYF

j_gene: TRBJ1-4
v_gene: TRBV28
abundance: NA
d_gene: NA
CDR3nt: TGTGCCAGCAGTTTCGGGGCGTTAAATGAAAAACTGTTTTTT
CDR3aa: CASSFGALNEKLFF

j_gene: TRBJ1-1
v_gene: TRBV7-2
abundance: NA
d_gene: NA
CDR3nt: TGTGCCAGCAGCTTAGGAGCAGGAGCTGAAGCTTTCTTT
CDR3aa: CASSLGAGAEAFF

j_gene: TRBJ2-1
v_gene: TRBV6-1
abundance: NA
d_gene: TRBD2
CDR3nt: TGTGCCAGCAGTGCGTCTAGCGGGGGGGCAAGGAATGAGCAGTTCTTC
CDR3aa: CASSASSGGARNEQFF

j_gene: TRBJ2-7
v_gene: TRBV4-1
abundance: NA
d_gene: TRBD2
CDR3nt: TGCGCCAGCAGCCACGTCTTGACCGGGACTACTTCCTACGAGCAGTACTTC
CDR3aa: CASSHVLTGTTSYEQYF

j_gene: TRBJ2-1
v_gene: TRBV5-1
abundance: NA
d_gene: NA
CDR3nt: TGCGCCAGCAGCTTTAGTGGGGCCTACAATGAGCAGTTCTTC
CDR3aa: CASSFSGAYNEQFF

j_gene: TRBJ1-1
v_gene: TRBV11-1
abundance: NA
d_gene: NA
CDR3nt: TGTGCCAGCAGCGCCCGTGAGCGTGGGAACGATGCTTTCTTT
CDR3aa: CASSARERGNDAFF

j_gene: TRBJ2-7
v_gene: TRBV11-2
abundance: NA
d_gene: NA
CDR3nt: TGTGCCAGCAGACTAGGACAGACCTACGAGCAGTACTTC
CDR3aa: CASRLGQTYEQYF

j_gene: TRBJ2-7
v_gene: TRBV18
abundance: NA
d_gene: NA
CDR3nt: TGTGCCAGCTCACGCGCAGGTTCCTCCTACGAGCAGTACTTC
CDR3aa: CASSRAGSSYEQYF

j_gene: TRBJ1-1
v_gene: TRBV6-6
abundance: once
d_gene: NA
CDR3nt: TGTGCCAGCAGTTACGGAGGGCGGGCTGAAGCTTTCTTT
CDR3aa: CASSYGGRAEAFF

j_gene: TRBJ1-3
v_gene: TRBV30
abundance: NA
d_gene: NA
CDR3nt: TGTGCCTGGAGTCGGGGCCCTGGAAACACCATATATTTT
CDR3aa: CAWSRGPGNTIYF

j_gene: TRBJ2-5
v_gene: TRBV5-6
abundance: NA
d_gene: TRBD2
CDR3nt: TGTGCCAGCAGCTTGTCTAGCGGGGGCCAAGAGACCCAGTACTTC
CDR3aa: CASSLSSGGQETQYF

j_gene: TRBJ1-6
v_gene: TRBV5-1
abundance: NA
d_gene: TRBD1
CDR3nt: TGCGCCAGCAGCTTACCGGGACAGGGGTATAATTCACCCCTCCACTTT
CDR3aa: CASSLPGQGYNSPLHF

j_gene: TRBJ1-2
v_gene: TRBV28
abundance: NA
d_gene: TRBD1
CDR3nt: TGTGCCAGCAGTTCGACAGGGTATGGCTACACCTTC
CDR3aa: CASSSTGYGYTF

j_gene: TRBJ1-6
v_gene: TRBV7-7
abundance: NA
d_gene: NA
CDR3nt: TGTGCCACCACGGGTCCGGGTTCGGGGTCACCCCTCCACTTT
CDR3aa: CATTGPGSGSPLHF

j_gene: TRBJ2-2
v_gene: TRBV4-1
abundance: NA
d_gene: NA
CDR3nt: TGCGCCAGCAGCCCCTTAGTCGGGGAGCTGTTTTTT
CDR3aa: CASSPLVGELFF

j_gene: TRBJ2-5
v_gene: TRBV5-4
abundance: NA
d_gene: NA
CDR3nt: TGTGCCAGCAGCTTGGCGGGGGCCCAAGAGACCCAGTACTTC
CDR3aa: CASSLAGAQETQYF

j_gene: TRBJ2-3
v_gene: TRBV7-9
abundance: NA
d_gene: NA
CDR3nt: TGTGCCACCCTTCTGCTGGATACGCAGTATTTT
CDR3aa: CATLLLDTQYF

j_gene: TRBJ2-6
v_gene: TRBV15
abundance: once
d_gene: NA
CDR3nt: TGTGCCACCAGCCCAGGAGGAGGGGGGGCCAACGTCCTGACTTTC
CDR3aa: CATSPGGGGANVLTF

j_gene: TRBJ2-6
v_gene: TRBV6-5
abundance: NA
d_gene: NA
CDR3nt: TGTGCCAGCAGTTATGGAGGACCTGGGGCCAACGTCCTGACTTTC
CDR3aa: CASSYGGPGANVLTF

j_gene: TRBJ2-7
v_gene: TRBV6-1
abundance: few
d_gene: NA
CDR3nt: TGTGCCAGCAGTGAACCGGTGAGGGGCCCAAGTCTCTGGGAGCAGTACTTC
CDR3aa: CASSEPVRGPSLWEQYF

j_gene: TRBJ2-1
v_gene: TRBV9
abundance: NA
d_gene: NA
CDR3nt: TGTGCCAGCAGCGTAAGGGGCGGTGAGCAGTTCTTC
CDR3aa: CASSVRGGEQFF

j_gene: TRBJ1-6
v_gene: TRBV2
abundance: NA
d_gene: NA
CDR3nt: TGTGCCAGCAGTGTTGGCAGGGCTAGTTCACCCCTCCACTTT
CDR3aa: CASSVGRASSPLHF

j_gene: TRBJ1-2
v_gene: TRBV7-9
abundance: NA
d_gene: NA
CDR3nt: TGTGCCAGCAGCCCCTCCATGGGAGTAAACTATGGCTACACCTTC
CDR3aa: CASSPSMGVNYGYTF

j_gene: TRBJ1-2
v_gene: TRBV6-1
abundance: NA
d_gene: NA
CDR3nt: TGTGCCAGCAGTGCACGGGGGACCTATGGCTACACCTTC
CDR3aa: CASSARGTYGYTF

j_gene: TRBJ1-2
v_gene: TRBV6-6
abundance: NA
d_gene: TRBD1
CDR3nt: TGTGCCAGCCTTGCCGGGACAGGGCCCTATGGCTACACCTTC
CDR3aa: CASLAGTGPYGYTF

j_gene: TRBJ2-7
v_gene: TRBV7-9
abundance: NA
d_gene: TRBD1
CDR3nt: TGTGCCAGCAGCCCCGGACAGGGGAAGGCCTACGAGCAGTACTTC
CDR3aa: CASSPGQGKAYEQYF